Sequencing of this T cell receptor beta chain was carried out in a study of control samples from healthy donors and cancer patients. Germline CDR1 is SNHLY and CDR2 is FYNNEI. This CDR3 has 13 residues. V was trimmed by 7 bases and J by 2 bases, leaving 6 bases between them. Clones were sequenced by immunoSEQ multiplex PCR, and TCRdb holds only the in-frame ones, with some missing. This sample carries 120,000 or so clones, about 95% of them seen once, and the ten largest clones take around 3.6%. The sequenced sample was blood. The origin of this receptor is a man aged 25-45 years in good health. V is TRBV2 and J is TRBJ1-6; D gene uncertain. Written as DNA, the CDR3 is TGTGCCAGCACCGGCCCCTATAATTCACCCCTCCACTTT. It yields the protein CASTGPYNSPLHF.